These 27 T cell receptor beta chains share one sample of origin, sequenced in a study of immune evolution from preneoplasia to lung adenocarcinoma. This table comes from immunoSEQ multiplex PCR, and its TCRdb copy is limited to in-frame clones, with some not included. The sample consists of some 11,000 clones, 82% of them appearing once. Input material: FFPE minimally invasive lung adenocarcinoma tissue. The origin of the receptors is a person between 65 and 80 years old with lung adenocarcinoma.

The rearrangement uses TRBV28 and TRBJ2-7; D call uncertain. Germline V CDR1 and CDR2: MDHEN, SYDVKM. Trimming cost V 11 bases and J 1 base, with 24 bases left between them. This CDR3 has 16 amino acids. The CDR3 loop reads CARNLSGFRPSYEQYF. CDR3 DNA sequence: TGTGCCCGCAACCTCTCCGGGTTCCGACCTTCCTACGAGCAGTACTTC.

In the case of this clone: At one end the junction does not follow the germline gene, possibly because of a read error. Within the sample, other DNA sequences also encode this same CDR3. The chain employs TRBV15 and TRBJ1-5; TRBD1 is a possible D gene (6 bases). CDR3 length: 13 amino acids. CDR1 and CDR2 (germline): LNHNV, YYDKDF (reference sequence). CDR3 sequence reads: CATSRRQDQPQHF. The DNA for the CDR3 is TGTGCTACCAGCAGACGACAGGATCAGCCCCAGCATTTT. Complete variable domain (other parts from reference TRBV15 and TRBJ1-5): DAMVIQNPRYQVTQFGKPVTLSCSQTLNHNVMYWYQQKSSQAPKLLFHYYDKDFNNEADTPDNFQSRRPNTSFCFLDIRSPGLGDTAMYLCATSRRQDQPQHFGDGTRLSIL.

The gene calls are TRBV7-3 and TRBJ1-3; 8 nucleotides line up with TRBD1. Germline trimming cut 5 bases from V and 4 bases from J; bases unmatched to any gene: 7. This CDR3 comprises 15 residues. Germline CDR1 is SGHTA and CDR2 is FQGTGA. The CDR3 bases are TGTGCCAGCAGCCCAAGACAGGGGCCAGGAAACACCATATATTTT. Translating gives CASSPRQGPGNTIYF.

A word on this clone: This sample includes further DNA sequences coding for the same CDR3. The chain carries TRBV29-1 and TRBJ1-1; D is uncertain. The germline V gene has CDR1 SQVTM and CDR2 ANQGSEA. V lost 4 bases and J 9 bases, leaving 12 bases between the germline ends. The CDR3 totals 11 residues. The DNA for the CDR3 is TGCAGCGTTGTGAGGGATCTGAAAGCTTTCTTT. It is translated as CSVVRDLKAFF. Full variable domain (missing parts from reference TRBV29-1 and TRBJ1-1): SAVISQKPSRDICQRGTSLTIQCQVDSQVTMMFWYRQQPGQSLTLIATANQGSEATYESGFVIDKFPISRPNLTFSTLTVSNMSPEDSSIYLCSVVRDLKAFFGQGTRLTVV.

V is TRBV6-1 and J is TRBJ2-3, with D possibly matching TRBD2 (7 bases). The length of the CDR3 is 15 residues. CDR1 and CDR2 (germline): MNHNS, SASEGT. V was cut by 7 bases and J by 5 bases, with 19 bases left in between. CDR3 sequence: CASMTRGGAQDTQYF. Here the CDR3 DNA reads TGTGCCAGCATGACCAGAGGGGGGGCCCAAGATACGCAGTATTTT.

Remarks on this clone: The DNA is left out, because the CDR3 cannot be placed on it with certainty; the CDR3 is given as TCRdb lists it. The J gene is TRBJ1-2, the V gene TRBV28; TRBD1 reflects the table's D call only, with no check against the DNA. A total of 14 residues make up the CDR3, ends included. Germline CDR1 reads MDHEN; CDR2 reads SYDVKM. Here the CDR3 reads CASSLFGQGYGYTF.

The chain couples TRBV2 to TRBJ1-1; D gene uncertain. Germline V gene data show CDR1 as SNHLY and CDR2 as FYNNEI. V was cut by 8 bases and J by 0 bases, with 10 bases left in between. This CDR3 is 13 amino acids long. The chain's CDR3 is CASWASMNTEAFF. Written as DNA, the CDR3 is TGTGCCAGCTGGGCGTCCATGAACACTGAAGCTTTCTTT. Full variable domain (missing parts from reference TRBV2 and TRBJ1-1): EPEVTQTPSHQVTQMGQEVILRCVPISNHLYFYWYRQILGQKVEFLVSFYNNEISEKSEIFDDQFSVERPDGSNFTLKIRSTKLEDSAMYFCASWASMNTEAFFGQGTRLTVV.

The genes are TRBV5-1 and TRBJ2-3; 9 bases agree with TRBD2. Germline loops: CDR1 SGHRS, CDR2 YFSETQ. Losses at the gene ends were 0 bases for V and 8 bases for J; bases not matched to a gene: 7. This CDR3 is built from 15 residues. The CDR3 nucleotides read TGCGCCAGCAGCTTGGGGGCGGGGGGGCCTACTACGCAGTATTTT. This codes for CASSLGAGGPTTQYF.

CDR3 nucleotides: TGTGCCAGCAGCTTGGGGGACAGGGGGGCTTTCTTT. This codes for CASSLGDRGAFF. The chain couples TRBV7-9 to TRBJ1-1, with 11 bases aligning to TRBD1. V lost 3 bases and J lost 11; bases outside the gene matches: 2. This CDR3 has 12 residues. Germline V gene data show CDR1 as SEHNR and CDR2 as FQNEAQ (reference sequence).

The chain employs TRBV7-9 and TRBJ2-7; 9 nucleotides agree with TRBD1. Trimming removed 4 bases from V and 1 base from J; junction bases left unmatched: 11. The CDR3 extends over 17 amino acids. CDR1 is SEHNR and CDR2 is FQNEAQ in the germline V gene (reference sequence). This CDR3 is CASSWPRDRVLSYEQYF. CDR3 in DNA: TGTGCCAGCAGCTGGCCCCGGGACAGGGTGTTGTCCTACGAGCAGTACTTC.

The chain is built from TRBV5-1 and TRBJ2-2; either TRBD1 or TRBD2 may supply D (5 bases each). The CDR3 runs to 14 residues. V lost 0 bases to trimming and J lost 8 bases, with 11 bases between them. Germline assignment: CDR1 SGHRS and CDR2 YFSETQ. The DNA of the CDR3 is TGCGCCAGCAGCTTGGCAGGGCCGGGAGGGGAGCTGTTTTTT. It specifies CASSLAGPGGELFF.

This clone was observed a single time. The gene calls are TRBV5-1 and TRBJ2-1, with D unresolved. In germline, CDR1 is SGHRS, CDR2 YFSETQ. The CDR3 covers 12 residues. With 0 bases removed from V and 12 bases from J, the gap between germline ends came to 10 bases. This CDR3 is CASSLDYTGQFF. CDR3 DNA: TGCGCCAGCAGCTTGGATTATACTGGGCAGTTCTTC.

The chain recombines TRBV4-2 with TRBJ2-7; D not resolved. This CDR3 has 14 residues. Trimming removed 5 bases from V and 2 bases from J, with 13 bases in between. CDR1 is LGHNA, CDR2 YNFKEQ, per germline. The CDR3 nucleotides read TGTGCCAGCAGCGTAGTCTCCCTACCCTACGAGCAGTACTTC. It yields the protein CASSVVSLPYEQYF.

This rearrangement joins TRBV5-1 to TRBJ2-3; D is undetermined. There are 10 residues in the CDR3. Trimming removed 4 bases at V and 3 bases at J, with 0 bases between. In germline, CDR1 is SGHRS, CDR2 YFSETQ. CDR3 amino acids: CASSTDTQYF. The CDR3 region has the DNA TGCGCCAGCAGCACAGATACGCAGTATTTT.

The CDR3, as DNA: TGCAGCGGGGGACAGGTCTCCTACAATGAGCAGTTCTTC. Translated: CSGGQVSYNEQFF. The V gene is TRBV29-1, the J gene TRBJ2-1; 8 bases are shared with TRBD1. CDR3 length equals 13 residues. Germline V gene lookup returns CDR1 SQVTM and CDR2 ANQGSEA. After removal of 7 bases from V and 0 bases from J, the junction contained 2 bases not matched to a gene.

The rearrangement links TRBV7-9 to TRBJ2-3; D possibly corresponds to TRBD1 (5 bases). Germline CDR1 and CDR2: SEHNR and FQNEAQ (reference sequence). The CDR3 totals 13 residues. Trimming pared 5 bases from V and 2 bases from J, leaving 8 bases between. CDR3 nucleotides: TGTGCCAGCAGCCCGGACAACACAGATACGCAGTATTTT. This encodes CASSPDNTDTQYF.

Only one count was recorded for this clone. The V call is TRBV11-3, the J call TRBJ2-2, with no clear D. Germline V gives CDR1 SGHNT, CDR2 YENEEA. The CDR3 has 12 amino acids. Trimming left V 5 bases short and J 6 bases short, with 7 bases between. The chain's CDR3 is CASSGRAGELFF. The CDR3 DNA reads as TGTGCCAGCAGCGGCCGAGCCGGGGAGCTGTTTTTT.

The chain combines TRBV23-1 with TRBJ1-5; the D gene is possibly TRBD1 (5 bases). TRBV23-1 is an ORF, and what it does is uncertain. The V end was cut by 3 bases, the J end by 2 bases, with 20 bases between. CDR3 size: 18 residues. The CDR3 spells CASSHGEPQVDRNQPQHF. The CDR3 DNA reads as TGCGCCAGCAGTCATGGGGAACCACAGGTCGATCGCAATCAGCCCCAGCATTTT.

A few counts support this clone. This CDR3 reads CASSPGNTEAFF. In DNA, the CDR3 is TGTGCCAGCTCACCCGGGAACACTGAAGCTTTCTTT. The chain uses TRBV18 and TRBJ1-1; no clear D. The CDR3 extends over 12 amino acids. Germline loops: CDR1 KGHSH, CDR2 LQKENI. V lost 3 bases and J 1 base, leaving 3 bases between the germline ends.

The CDR3 sequence is CASSLGGAANQPQHF. The DNA of the CDR3 is TGTGCCAGCAGTTTAGGGGGGGCAGCTAATCAGCCCCAGCATTTT. This chain connects TRBV28 to TRBJ1-5, with D perhaps matching TRBD1 (6 bases). The germline V and J ends were trimmed by 2 bases and 4 bases, with 12 bases remaining between them. The CDR3 loop spans 15 amino acids. Germline V CDR1 and CDR2: MDHEN, SYDVKM.

The chain has TRBV7-6 and TRBJ1-1; no firm D call. V dropped 4 bases and J dropped 2 bases, with 8 bases sitting between them. Germline-derived CDR1 and CDR2 are SGHVS and FNYEAQ. There are 13 residues in the CDR3. The CDR3 sequence is CASSSQANTEAFF. CDR3 sequence (DNA): TGTGCCAGCAGCTCCCAGGCAAACACTGAAGCTTTCTTT.

This clone was detected only once. The rearrangement links TRBV19 to TRBJ1-2; D is perhaps TRBD1 (5 bases). V was pared by 0 bases and J by 5 bases, with 7 bases between. The CDR3 consists of 13 residues. Germline V lookup: CDR1 LNHDA, CDR2 SQIVND (reference sequence). CDR3 DNA sequence: TGTGCCAGTAGTATAGACCAGGGTTATGGCTACACCTTC. Amino acid sequence: CASSIDQGYGYTF.

V is TRBV5-1 and J is TRBJ2-3; D is unclear. Trimming shortened V by 6 bases and J by 2 bases, and 16 bases separated the two germline ends. Germline V CDR1 and CDR2: SGHRS, YFSETQ. The CDR3 extends over 15 amino acids. CDR3 coding DNA: TGCGCCAGCAACTTAAACGATGCAGCCACAGATACGCAGTATTTT. This encodes CASNLNDAATDTQYF.

V and J are TRBV5-1 and TRBJ1-4; perhaps TRBD1 as D (6 bases). V lost 0 bases, J lost 4 bases, and 13 bases lay in between. The CDR3 runs to 16 residues. Germline-derived CDR1 and CDR2 are SGHRS and YFSETQ. This CDR3 reads CASSLAGADLNEKLFF. As DNA, the CDR3 is TGCGCCAGCAGCTTGGCGGGGGCGGACCTTAATGAAAAACTGTTTTTT.

The chain combines TRBV15 with TRBJ1-1; D is undetermined. Germline-derived CDR1 and CDR2 are LNHNV and YYDKDF (reference sequence). V lost 0 bases to trimming and J lost 5 bases, with 7 bases between them. This CDR3 is built from 13 residues. CDR3 nucleotides: TGTGCCACCAGCAGAGATGGTGGGACTGAAGCTTTCTTT. It yields the protein CATSRDGGTEAFF. Supplemented by reference TRBV15 and TRBJ1-1, the full variable domain reads DAMVIQNPRYQVTQFGKPVTLSCSQTLNHNVMYWYQQKSSQAPKLLFHYYDKDFNNEADTPDNFQSRRPNTSFCFLDIRSPGLGDTAMYLCATSRDGGTEAFFGQGTRLTVV.

The genes are TRBV28 and TRBJ1-4; D is uncertain. The germline gives CDR1 MDHEN, CDR2 SYDVKM. V was trimmed by 6 bases and J by 5 bases, leaving 13 bases between them. This CDR3 has 14 amino acids. The CDR3 DNA reads TGTGCCAGCAGGAGCGCGGGCCAAAATGAAAAACTGTTTTTT. Protein product: CASRSAGQNEKLFF.

The rearrangement joins TRBV6-6 to TRBJ1-1; D gene uncertain. The V and J ends lost 2 bases and 5 bases respectively, with 9 bases between them. This CDR3 comprises 13 residues. Germline loops: CDR1 MNHNY, CDR2 SVGAGI (reference sequence). The CDR3: CASSYLRGTEAFF. CDR3 bases: TGTGCCAGCAGTTACCTTCGAGGGACTGAAGCTTTCTTT.